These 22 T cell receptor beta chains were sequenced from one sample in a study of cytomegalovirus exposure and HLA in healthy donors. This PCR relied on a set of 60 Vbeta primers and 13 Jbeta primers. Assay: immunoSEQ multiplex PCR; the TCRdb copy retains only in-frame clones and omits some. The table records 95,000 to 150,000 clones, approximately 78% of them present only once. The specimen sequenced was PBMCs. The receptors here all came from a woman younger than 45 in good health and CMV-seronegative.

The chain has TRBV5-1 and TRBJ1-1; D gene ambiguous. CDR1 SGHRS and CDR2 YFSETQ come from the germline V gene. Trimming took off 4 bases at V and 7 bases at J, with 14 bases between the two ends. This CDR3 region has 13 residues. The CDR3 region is CASSRVPGVEAFF. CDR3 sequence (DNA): TGCGCCAGCAGCAGAGTCCCCGGGGTTGAAGCTTTCTTT. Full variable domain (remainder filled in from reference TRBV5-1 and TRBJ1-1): KAGVTQTPRYLIKTRGQQVTLSCSPISGHRSVSWYQQTPGQGLQFLFEYFSETQRNKGNFPGRFSGRQFSNSRSEMNVSTLELGDSALYLCASSRVPGVEAFFGQGTRLTVV.

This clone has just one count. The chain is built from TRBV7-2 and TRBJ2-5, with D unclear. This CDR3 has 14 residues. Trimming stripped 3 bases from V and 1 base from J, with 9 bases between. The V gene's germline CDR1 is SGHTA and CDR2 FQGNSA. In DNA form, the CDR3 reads TGTGCCAGCAGCTTGAGTAGCTTCCAAGAGACCCAGTACTTC. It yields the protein CASSLSSFQETQYF.

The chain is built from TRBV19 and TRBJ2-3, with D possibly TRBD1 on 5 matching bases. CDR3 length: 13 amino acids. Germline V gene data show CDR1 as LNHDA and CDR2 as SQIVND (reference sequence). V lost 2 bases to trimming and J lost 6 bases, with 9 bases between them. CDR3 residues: CASSISGADTQYF. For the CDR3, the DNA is TGTGCCAGTAGTATAAGTGGGGCGGATACGCAGTATTTT.

CDR3 loop: CASSLMGGSNEKLFF. In nucleotides, the CDR3 is TGTGCCAGCAGCCTGATGGGGGGTTCTAATGAAAAACTGTTTTTT. The chain employs TRBV7-9 and TRBJ1-4; D is possibly TRBD1 (5 bases). The germline V gene has CDR1 SEHNR and CDR2 FQNEAQ (reference sequence). The CDR3 extends over 15 amino acids. V dropped 5 bases and J dropped 3 bases, with 13 bases sitting between them.

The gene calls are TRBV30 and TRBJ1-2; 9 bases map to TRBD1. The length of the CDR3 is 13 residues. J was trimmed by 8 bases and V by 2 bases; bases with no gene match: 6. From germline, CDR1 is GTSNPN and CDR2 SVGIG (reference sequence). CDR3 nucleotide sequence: TGTGCCTGGAGTCCGGGACAGGGATACGGCTACACCTTC. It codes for CAWSPGQGYGYTF.

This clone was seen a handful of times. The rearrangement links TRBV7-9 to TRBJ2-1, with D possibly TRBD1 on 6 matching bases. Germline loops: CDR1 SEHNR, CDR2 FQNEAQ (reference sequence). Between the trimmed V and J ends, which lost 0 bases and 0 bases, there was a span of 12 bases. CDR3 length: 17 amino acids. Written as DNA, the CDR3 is TGTGCCAGCAGCTTAGCTTTCAGGGGAAGCTCCTACAATGAGCAGTTCTTC. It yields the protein CASSLAFRGSSYNEQFF. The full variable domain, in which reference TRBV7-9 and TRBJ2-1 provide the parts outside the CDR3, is DTGVSQNPRHKITKRGQNVTFRCDPISEHNRLYWYRQTLGQGPEFLTYFQNEAQLEKSRLLSDRFSAERPKGSFSTLEIQRTEQGDSAMYLCASSLAFRGSSYNEQFFGPGTRLTVL.

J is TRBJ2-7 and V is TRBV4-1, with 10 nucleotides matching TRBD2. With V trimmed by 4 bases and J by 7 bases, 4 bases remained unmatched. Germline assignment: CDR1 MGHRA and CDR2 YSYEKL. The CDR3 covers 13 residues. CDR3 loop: CASSPGLAEEQYF. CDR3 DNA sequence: TGCGCCAGCAGCCCCGGACTAGCGGAAGAGCAGTACTTC.

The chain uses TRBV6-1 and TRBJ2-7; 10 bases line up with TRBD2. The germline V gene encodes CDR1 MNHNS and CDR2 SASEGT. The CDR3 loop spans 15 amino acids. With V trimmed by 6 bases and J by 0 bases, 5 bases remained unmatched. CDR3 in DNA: TGTGCCAGCAGAGCTACTAGCGGGGCCTCCTACGAGCAGTACTTC. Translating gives CASRATSGASYEQYF.

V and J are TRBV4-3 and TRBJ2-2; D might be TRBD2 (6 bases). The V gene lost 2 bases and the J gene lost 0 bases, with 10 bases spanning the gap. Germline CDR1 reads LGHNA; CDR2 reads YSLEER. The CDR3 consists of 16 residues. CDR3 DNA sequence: TGCGCCAGCAGCCAACTGGGCGGGGCGAACACCGGGGAGCTGTTTTTT. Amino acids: CASSQLGGANTGELFF.

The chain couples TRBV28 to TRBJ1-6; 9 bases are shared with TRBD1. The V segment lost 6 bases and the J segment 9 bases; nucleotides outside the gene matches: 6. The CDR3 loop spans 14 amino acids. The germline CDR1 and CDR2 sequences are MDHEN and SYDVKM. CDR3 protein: CASSTGTGPSPLHF. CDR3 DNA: TGTGCCAGCAGCACCGGGACAGGGCCTTCACCCCTCCACTTT. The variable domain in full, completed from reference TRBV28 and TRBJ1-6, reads DVKVTQSSRYLVKRTGEKVFLECVQDMDHENMFWYRQDPGLGLRLIYFSYDVKMKEKGDIPEGYSVSREKKERFSLILESASTNQTSMYLCASSTGTGPSPLHFGNGTRLTVT.

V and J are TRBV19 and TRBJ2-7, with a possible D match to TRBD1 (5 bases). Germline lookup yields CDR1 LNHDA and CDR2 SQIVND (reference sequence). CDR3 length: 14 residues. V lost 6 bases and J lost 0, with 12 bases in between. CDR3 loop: CASSEAGNSYEQYF. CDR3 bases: TGTGCCAGTAGCGAGGCAGGGAACTCCTACGAGCAGTACTTC.

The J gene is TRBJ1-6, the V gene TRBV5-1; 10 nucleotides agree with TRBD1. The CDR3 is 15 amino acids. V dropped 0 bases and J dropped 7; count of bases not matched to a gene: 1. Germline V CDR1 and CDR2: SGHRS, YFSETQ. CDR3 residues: CASSLEGQGNSPLHF. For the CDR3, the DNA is TGCGCCAGCAGCTTGGAGGGACAGGGGAATTCACCCCTCCACTTT.

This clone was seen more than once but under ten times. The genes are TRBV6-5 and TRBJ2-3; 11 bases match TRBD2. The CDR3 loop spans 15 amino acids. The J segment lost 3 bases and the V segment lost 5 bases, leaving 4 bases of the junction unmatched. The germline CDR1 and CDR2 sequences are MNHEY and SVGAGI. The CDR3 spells CASSPLAGATDTQYF. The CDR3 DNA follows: TGTGCCAGCAGTCCACTAGCGGGGGCTACAGATACGCAGTATTTT.

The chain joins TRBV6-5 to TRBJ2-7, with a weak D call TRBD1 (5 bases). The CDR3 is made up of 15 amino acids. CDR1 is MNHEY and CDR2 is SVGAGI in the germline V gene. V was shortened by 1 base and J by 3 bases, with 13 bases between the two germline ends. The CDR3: CASSYFLGVGYEQYF. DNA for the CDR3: TGTGCCAGCAGTTACTTCTTAGGGGTCGGCTACGAGCAGTACTTC.

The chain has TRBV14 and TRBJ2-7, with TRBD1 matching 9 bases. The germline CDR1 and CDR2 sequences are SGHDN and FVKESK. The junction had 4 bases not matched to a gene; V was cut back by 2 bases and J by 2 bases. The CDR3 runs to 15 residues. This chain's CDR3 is CASSQTGTGTYEQYF. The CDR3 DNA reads TGTGCCAGCAGCCAAACCGGGACAGGGACCTACGAGCAGTACTTC.

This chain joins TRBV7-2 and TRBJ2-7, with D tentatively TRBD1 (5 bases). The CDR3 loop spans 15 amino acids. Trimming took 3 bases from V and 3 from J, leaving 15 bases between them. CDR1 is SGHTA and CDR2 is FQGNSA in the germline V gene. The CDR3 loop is CASSFAGQGDYEQYF. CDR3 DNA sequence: TGTGCCAGCAGCTTTGCCGGGCAGGGCGACTACGAGCAGTACTTC.

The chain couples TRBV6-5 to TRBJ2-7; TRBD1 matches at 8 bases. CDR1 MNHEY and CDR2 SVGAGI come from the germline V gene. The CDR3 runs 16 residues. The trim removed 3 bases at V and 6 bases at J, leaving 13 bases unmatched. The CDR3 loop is CASSYLAGGADFEQYF. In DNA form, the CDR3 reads TGTGCCAGCAGTTATCTAGCAGGGGGCGCAGATTTCGAGCAGTACTTC.

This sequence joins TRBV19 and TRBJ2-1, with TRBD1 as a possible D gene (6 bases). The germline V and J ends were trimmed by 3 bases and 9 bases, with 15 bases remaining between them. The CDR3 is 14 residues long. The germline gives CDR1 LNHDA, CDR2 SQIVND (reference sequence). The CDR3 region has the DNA TGTGCCAGTAGTATCGCTCAGGGGAGAGGTGAGCAGTTCTTC. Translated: CASSIAQGRGEQFF. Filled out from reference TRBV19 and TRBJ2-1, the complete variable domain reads DGGITQSPKYLFRKEGQNVTLSCEQNLNHDAMYWYRQDPGQGLRLIYYSQIVNDFQKGDIAEGYSVSREKKESFPLTVTSAQKNPTAFYLCASSIAQGRGEQFFGPGTRLTVL.

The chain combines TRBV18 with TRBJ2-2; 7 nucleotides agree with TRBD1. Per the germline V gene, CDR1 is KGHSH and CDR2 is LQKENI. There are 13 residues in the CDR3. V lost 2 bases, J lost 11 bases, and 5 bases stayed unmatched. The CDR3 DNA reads TGTGCCAGCTCACCAGACAGGGCGGCAGAGCTGTTTTTT. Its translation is CASSPDRAAELFF.

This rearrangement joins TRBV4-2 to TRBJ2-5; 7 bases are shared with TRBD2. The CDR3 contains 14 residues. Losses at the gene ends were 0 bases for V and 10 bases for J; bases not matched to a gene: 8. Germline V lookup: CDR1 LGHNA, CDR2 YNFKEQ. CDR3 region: CASSQDVSAGDQYF. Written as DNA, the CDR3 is TGTGCCAGCAGCCAAGACGTCAGTGCGGGGGACCAGTACTTC.

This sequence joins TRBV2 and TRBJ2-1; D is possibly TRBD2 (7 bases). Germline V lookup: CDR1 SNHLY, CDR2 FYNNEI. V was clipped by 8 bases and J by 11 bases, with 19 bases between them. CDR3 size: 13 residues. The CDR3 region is CASGLGGGGKQFF. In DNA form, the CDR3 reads TGTGCCAGCGGCCTTGGGGGAGGGGGGAAGCAGTTCTTC.

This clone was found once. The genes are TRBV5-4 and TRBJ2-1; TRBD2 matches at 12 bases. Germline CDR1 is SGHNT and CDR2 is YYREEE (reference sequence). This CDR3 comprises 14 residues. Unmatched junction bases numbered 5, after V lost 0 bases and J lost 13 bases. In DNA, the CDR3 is TGTGCCAGCAGCTTGGGGCCTAGCGGGGGGGACCAGTTCTTC. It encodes CASSLGPSGGDQFF.